This TCR beta chain originates from a study of cytomegalovirus exposure and HLA in healthy donors. The study, taken as a whole, reports: The study dropped some indistinguishable V segments, TRBV6-2 and TRBV6-3 among them.

A word on this clone: Its antigen remains unidentified.

It was with 60 Vbeta and 13 Jbeta primers that the PCR ran. Method: immunoSEQ multiplex PCR; TCRdb's copy keeps in-frame clones and lacks some. The profile shows 200,000 to 250,000 clones, 78% of them singletons. The V gene lost 4 bases and the J gene lost 3 bases, with 7 bases spanning the gap. Looked up from germline, CDR1 is MNHEY and CDR2 is SMNVEV (reference sequence). There are 13 residues in the CDR3. The chain uses TRBV27 and TRBJ1-5; perhaps TRBD1 as D (5 bases). Sequenced sample: PBMCs. The source is a boy between 10 and 17 years old in good health and CMV-seronegative. CDR3 in DNA: TGTGCCAGCAGTTCCAGGGTCAATCAGCCCCAGCATTTT. It is translated as CASSSRVNQPQHF.